Listed here are 9 T cell receptor beta chains from one sample, sequenced in a study of T cells in localized non-small cell lung cancer. Sequencing was performed with immunoSEQ multiplex PCR; in TCRdb, only in-frame clones are kept and a portion is missing. The table includes 35,000 to 45,000 clones, around nine tenths detected once. Sequenced material: peripheral blood, taken before any cancer treatment. These receptors were obtained from a female donor at least 60 years old with stage I squamous cell lung carcinoma.

The chain is built from TRBV11-2 and TRBJ2-7; TRBD1 aligns across 11 bases. The V segment lost 5 bases and the J segment 2 bases; nucleotides outside the gene matches: 5. Germline values: CDR1 SGHAT, CDR2 FQNNGV. The CDR3 is 15 residues long. CDR3 amino acids: CASSLRDRGAYEQYF. CDR3 sequence (DNA): TGTGCCAGCAGCCTTCGGGACAGGGGGGCCTACGAGCAGTACTTC. Full variable domain (remainder filled in from reference TRBV11-2 and TRBJ2-7): EAGVAQSPRYKIIEKRQSVAFWCNPISGHATLYWYQQILGQGPKLLIQFQNNGVVDDSQLPKDRFSAERLKGVDSTLKIQPAKLEDSAVYLCASSLRDRGAYEQYFGPGTRLTVT.

The genes are TRBV19 and TRBJ1-1; 7 bases align to TRBD1. The CDR3 consists of 14 residues. With V trimmed by 6 bases and J by 1 base, 5 bases remained unmatched. Germline V gene data show CDR1 as LNHDA and CDR2 as SQIVND (reference sequence). CDR3: CASSTGQQNTEAFF. CDR3 nucleotide sequence: TGTGCCAGTAGCACGGGACAGCAGAACACTGAAGCTTTCTTT.

The gene calls are TRBV7-3 and TRBJ2-3; TRBD2 might be the D (5 bases). Deletions cut 4 bases from V and 2 bases from J, with 19 bases between. The CDR3 covers 17 residues. Germline V lookup: CDR1 SGHTA, CDR2 FQGTGA. This CDR3 is CASSSRPAGGPTDTQYF. The CDR3 coding sequence is TGTGCCAGCAGCTCCCGCCCCGCGGGCGGGCCCACAGATACGCAGTATTTT.

CDR3 region: CASSLLPGRKDYGYTF. The CDR3 DNA reads TGTGCCAGCTCCCTTCTTCCGGGACGGAAGGACTATGGCTACACCTTC. The chain carries TRBV18 and TRBJ1-2, with D possibly matching TRBD1 (5 bases). The germline V gene encodes CDR1 KGHSH and CDR2 LQKENI. V dropped 6 bases and J dropped 3 bases, with 20 bases sitting between them. There are 16 residues in the CDR3.

This chain connects TRBV7-8 to TRBJ2-7, with 9 bases identical to TRBD2. Per germline, CDR1 SGHVS and CDR2 FQNEAQ. This CDR3 has 14 amino acids. Germline trimming cut 6 bases from V and 2 bases from J; bases unmatched to any gene: 5. The DNA for the CDR3 is TGTGCCAGCAGTCTGACTAGCGGACCCTACGAGCAGTACTTC. Translating gives CASSLTSGPYEQYF.

The chain carries TRBV6-6 and TRBJ1-5; perhaps TRBD1 as D (5 bases). Per germline, CDR1 MNHNY and CDR2 SVGAGI (reference sequence). CDR3 length: 15 residues. Trimming pared 0 bases from V and 5 bases from J, leaving 11 bases between. In DNA form, the CDR3 reads TGTGCCAGCAGTTACTCCGGGCAGGGCTATCAGCCCCAGCATTTT. It translates to CASSYSGQGYQPQHF.

CDR3: CASSYSGSSYNEQFF. For the CDR3, the DNA is TGTGCCAGCAGTTACTCGGGGAGCTCCTACAATGAGCAGTTCTTC. The chain has TRBV6-6 and TRBJ2-1, with a tentative D call TRBD2 (5 bases). V lost 0 bases and J 0 bases, leaving 6 bases between the germline ends. This CDR3 comprises 15 residues. Germline CDR1 is MNHNY and CDR2 is SVGAGI (reference sequence).

The genes are TRBV9 and TRBJ2-2; D tentatively reads TRBD1 or TRBD2 (5 bases each). Germline V lookup: CDR1 SGDLS, CDR2 YYNGEE. CDR3 length: 15 amino acids. V lost 0 bases, J lost 1 base, and 7 bases lay in between. The CDR3 spells CASSVEGRNTGELFF. The CDR3 nucleotides are TGTGCCAGCAGCGTAGAGGGACGGAACACCGGGGAGCTGTTTTTT.

The CDR3 sequence: CASSLGGSGYNEQFF. The CDR3 DNA reads as TGTGCCAGCAGCTTAGGCGGGAGTGGCTACAATGAGCAGTTCTTC. This rearrangement joins TRBV11-2 to TRBJ2-1; 7 positions agree with TRBD2. The V gene end was trimmed by 1 base and the J gene end by 3 bases; junction bases not matched to a gene: 3. The V gene's germline CDR1 is SGHAT and CDR2 FQNNGV. CDR3 length: 15 amino acids.